Listed below are T cell receptor beta chains from one sample, sequenced in a study of blood T cells in healthy people across ages. Via MiXCR, TCRdb re-called the 5' RACE reads, giving one row per CDR3 protein. The sample yields some 760,000 distinct CDR3 sequences, approximately 25% seen once. These records were also assigned to another study, of T cells of mothers and their children.

What was sequenced was blood. The origin of the receptors is a boy younger than 18 in good health. The CDR3 runs from the conserved cysteine through the conserved F or W. A D gene is named only where the DNA matches it firmly. For some rows the clone size is stated as once, few or many, or as a class when expanded; others skip it.

D gene	clone size	V gene	J gene	CDR3 protein	CDR3 DNA
-	few	TRBV12-3/TRBV12-4	TRBJ2-2	CAYQGSTGELFF	TGTGCCTACCAAGGGTCCACCGGGGAGCTGTTTTTT
-	-	TRBV6-2/TRBV6-3	TRBJ2-1	CASWGAIRFDEQFF	TGTGCCAGCTGGGGAGCCATCCGCTTCGATGAGCAGTTCTTC
TRBD2	-	TRBV10-3	TRBJ2-3	CATFSGLTDTQYF	TGTGCCACCTTTAGCGGGCTCACAGATACGCAGTATTTT
-	-	TRBV10-3	TRBJ2-1	CAISESPGGSYNEQFF	TGTGCCATCAGTGAGTCCCCAGGGGGGTCCTACAATGAGCAGTTCTTC
TRBD2	few	TRBV6-5	TRBJ2-7	CASSYGSGIDSYEQYF	TGTGCCAGCAGTTACGGGAGCGGGATTGACTCCTACGAGCAGTACTTC
-	-	TRBV12-3/TRBV12-4	TRBJ2-5	CASSGRGQPQETQYF	TGTGCCAGCAGTGGGAGAGGACAGCCTCAAGAGACCCAGTACTTC
-	many	TRBV20-1	TRBJ2-5	CSARVLGNQETQYF	TGCAGTGCTAGAGTCTTGGGGAACCAAGAGACCCAGTACTTC
-	-	TRBV29-1	TRBJ1-2	CSVETRREGGYTF	TGCAGCGTTGAGACACGGAGAGAAGGCGGCTACACCTTC
TRBD1	few	TRBV5-1	TRBJ1-1	CASSGQGGNTEAFF	TGCGCCAGCAGCGGACAGGGGGGGAACACTGAAGCTTTCTTT
TRBD1	-	TRBV29-1	TRBJ2-1	CSVVQGASNEQFF	TGCAGCGTTGTACAGGGGGCGAGCAATGAGCAGTTCTTC
-	few	TRBV20-1	TRBJ2-1	CSARPRGYNEQFF	TGCAGTGCTAGACCCCGTGGCTACAATGAGCAGTTCTTC
-	-	TRBV29-1	TRBJ1-2	CSADVGYGYTF	TGCAGCGCGGATGTAGGCTATGGCTACACCTTC
-	few	TRBV12-3/TRBV12-4	TRBJ2-5	CASSYGDVPRTQYF	TGTGCCAGCAGTTATGGCGACGTCCCACGGACCCAGTACTTC
-	-	TRBV20-1	TRBJ1-4	CSANGGGEEKLFF	TGCAGTGCCAACGGGGGAGGGGAGGAAAAACTGTTTTTT
TRBD1	-	TRBV15	TRBJ2-1	CATSRYGTDSYNEQFF	TGTGCCACCAGCAGATATGGGACAGATTCCTACAATGAGCAGTTCTTC
-	few	TRBV7-8	TRBJ1-1	CASSFGTSGSTEAFF	TGTGCCAGCAGCTTCGGGACTTCGGGGAGCACTGAAGCTTTCTTT
TRBD1	-	TRBV3-1	TRBJ1-1	CASSPWDRLMNTEAFF	TGTGCCAGCAGCCCATGGGACAGACTAATGAACACTGAAGCTTTCTTT
TRBD2	few	TRBV7-3	TRBJ2-7	CASSLSGLAGEEQYF	TGTGCCAGCAGCTTATCCGGACTAGCGGGGGAGGAGCAGTACTTC
TRBD1	-	TRBV3-1	TRBJ2-5	CASSPKGTGYGPRTKETQYF	TGTGCCAGCAGCCCTAAGGGGACAGGGTACGGTCCGCGAACAAAAGAGACCCAGTACTTC
-	few	TRBV12-3/TRBV12-4	TRBJ1-2	CASGSRDSSYGYTF	TGTGCCAGCGGCTCCCGGGACTCCTCATATGGCTACACCTTC
TRBD1	-	TRBV28	TRBJ1-1	CASSSRATGDEAFF	TGTGCCAGCAGTTCCAGGGCGACAGGGGATGAAGCTTTCTTT
-	-	TRBV3-1	TRBJ1-4	CASSEDAWGLFF	TGTGCCAGCAGCGAAGACGCCTGGGGACTGTTTTTT
-	-	TRBV12-3/TRBV12-4	TRBJ2-7	CASTTTGWAYEQYF	TGTGCCAGCACCACGACAGGTTGGGCCTACGAGCAGTACTTC
-	few	TRBV29-1	TRBJ2-7	CSVEDRGGGSHEQYF	TGCAGCGTTGAAGATCGTGGGGGAGGATCCCACGAGCAGTACTTC
TRBD2	-	TRBV7-2	TRBJ2-3	CASSLIGGGTPTDTQYF	TGTGCCAGCAGCTTAATCGGCGGGGGTACCCCCACAGATACGCAGTATTTT
-	-	TRBV6-6	TRBJ1-5	CASSPKAGSNQPQHF	TGTGCCAGCAGCCCCAAGGCAGGGAGCAATCAGCCCCAGCATTTT
TRBD1	-	TRBV28	TRBJ2-7	CASGPGGTGCYEQYF	TGTGCCAGCGGCCCAGGAGGGACAGGGTGCTACGAGCAGTACTTC
TRBD1	-	TRBV28	TRBJ1-5	CASSSTFDGTGYGQPQHF	TGTGCCAGCAGTTCGACCTTTGACGGGACAGGTTATGGTCAGCCCCAGCATTTT
-	few	TRBV4-1	TRBJ1-1	CASSQRDLNTEAFF	TGCGCCAGCAGCCAGAGGGACTTGAACACTGAAGCTTTCTTT
TRBD2	-	TRBV12-3/TRBV12-4	TRBJ2-3	CASRPLAGGLDTQYF	TGTGCCAGCAGGCCACTAGCGGGGGGTTTAGATACGCAGTATTTT
-	-	TRBV20-1	TRBJ1-3	CSALGHSGNTIYF	TGCAGTGCGCTAGGGCACTCTGGAAACACCATATATTTT
TRBD2	-	TRBV4-3	TRBJ2-1	CASSQDPAGGYNEQFF	TGCGCCAGCAGCCAAGATCCAGCGGGGGGCTACAATGAGCAGTTCTTC
-	few	TRBV12-3/TRBV12-4	TRBJ1-3	CASSRLLRDSGNTIYF	TGTGCCAGCAGCCGACTCCTTCGGGACTCTGGAAACACCATATATTTT
-	-	TRBV6-2/TRBV6-3	TRBJ2-5	CASSLVWGSETQYF	TGTGCCAGCAGTTTAGTCTGGGGTTCCGAGACCCAGTACTTC
-	-	TRBV28	TRBJ2-1	CASRWSVRNEQFF	TGTGCCAGCAGATGGAGCGTGCGGAATGAGCAGTTCTTC
TRBD1	-	TRBV10-3	TRBJ2-7	CAISEVLLGQSSYEQYF	TGTGCCATCAGTGAGGTTCTCCTGGGACAGAGCTCCTACGAGCAGTACTTC
-	few	TRBV7-2	TRBJ2-7	CASSLTGSEYF	TGTGCCAGCAGCTTAACTGGGTCAGAGTACTTC
TRBD2	-	TRBV6-1	TRBJ2-7	CASSPIAGLFSYEQYF	TGTGCCAGCAGCCCCATAGCGGGCCTCTTCTCCTACGAGCAGTACTTC
-	few	TRBV29-1	TRBJ2-7	CSVVRPSSYEQYF	TGCAGCGTTGTACGCCCCAGCTCCTACGAGCAGTACTTC
-	-	TRBV7-2	TRBJ2-7	CASGKGGEQYF	TGTGCCAGCGGCAAAGGGGGCGAGCAGTACTTC
TRBD1	-	TRBV7-2	TRBJ1-4	CASSPQTGFAEKLFF	TGTGCCAGCAGCCCCCAGACAGGGTTCGCGGAAAAACTGTTTTTT
-	many	TRBV7-2	TRBJ2-1	CASSLGSGNEQFF	TGTGCCAGCAGTTTAGGCAGTGGGAATGAGCAGTTCTTC
TRBD1	-	TRBV7-2	TRBJ1-3	CASSGGQGISGNTIYF	TGTGCCAGCAGTGGGGGACAGGGGATTTCTGGAAACACCATATATTTT
-	-	TRBV12-5	TRBJ2-3	CASGLPLGGFTDTQYF	TGTGCTAGTGGTTTGCCCCTTGGGGGGTTCACAGATACGCAGTATTTT
TRBD1	-	TRBV11-1	TRBJ2-2	CASSVDRVGATWELFF	TGTGCCAGCAGCGTTGACAGGGTTGGGGCCACCTGGGAGCTGTTTTTT
-	few	TRBV18	TRBJ2-4	CASSTRTELAKNIQYF	TGTGCCAGCTCAACGCGCACAGAACTAGCCAAAAACATTCAGTACTTC
-	few	TRBV28	TRBJ2-5	CASSPRLSQETQYF	TGTGCCAGCAGCCCGAGGCTGAGCCAAGAGACCCAGTACTTC
TRBD2	-	TRBV3-1	TRBJ2-4	CASTAGGKKNIQYF	TGTGCCAGCACGGCGGGAGGGAAAAAAAACATTCAGTACTTC
-	-	TRBV28	TRBJ2-7	CASSFRIGPYEQHF	TGTGCCAGCAGTTTTCGGATAGGCCCCTACGAGCAGCACTTC
TRBD1	few	TRBV6-6	TRBJ1-4	CASRRTGEEKLFF	TGTGCCAGCAGAAGGACAGGGGAAGAAAAACTGTTTTTT
TRBD2	-	TRBV7-7	TRBJ2-3	CASGMIFGDTQYF	TGTGCTAGCGGGATGATTTTCGGAGATACGCAGTATTTT
TRBD2	-	TRBV15	TRBJ2-7	CATSRDGGFRYEQCF	TGTGCCACCAGCAGAGACGGGGGGTTTCGGTACGAGCAGTGCTTC
TRBD2	-	TRBV14	TRBJ2-1	CASSHALAGVRYEQFF	TGTGCCAGCAGCCATGCACTAGCGGGAGTCAGATATGAGCAGTTCTTC